Here is one T cell receptor (beta chain) with its context. As yet, its antigen is unknown. The source of the sample is a study of Ad26.COV2.S vaccination and SARS-CoV-2 variants. Noted treatment: about 20 received Ad26.COV2.S at low or high dose, single or two shots; several received placebo; per-sample allocation not given. Each sample was drawn 63 days after the first injection (of vaccine or placebo). Measured with immunoSEQ multiplex PCR; TCRdb has only the in-frame clones, and not every one. The sample consists of about 370,000 clones, approximately 89% of them appearing once. The study, taken as a whole, reports: The study found higher spike-specific TCR breadth in vaccine than placebo recipients.

CDR1 is GTSNPN, CDR2 SVGIG, per germline (reference sequence). This CDR3 spans 12 amino acids. With 1 base removed from V and 4 bases from J, the gap between germline ends came to 5 bases. The chain combines TRBV30 with TRBJ2-1; D is undetermined. Sample: peripheral blood, taken in a trial of Ad26.COV2.S vaccine versus placebo. This receptor was identified in a person aged 18 to 59 who received the Ad26.COV2.S COVID-19 vaccine or a placebo. The CDR3 loop is CAWSEGYNEQFF. The CDR3 nucleotides are TGTGCCTGGAGTGAAGGATACAATGAGCAGTTCTTC.